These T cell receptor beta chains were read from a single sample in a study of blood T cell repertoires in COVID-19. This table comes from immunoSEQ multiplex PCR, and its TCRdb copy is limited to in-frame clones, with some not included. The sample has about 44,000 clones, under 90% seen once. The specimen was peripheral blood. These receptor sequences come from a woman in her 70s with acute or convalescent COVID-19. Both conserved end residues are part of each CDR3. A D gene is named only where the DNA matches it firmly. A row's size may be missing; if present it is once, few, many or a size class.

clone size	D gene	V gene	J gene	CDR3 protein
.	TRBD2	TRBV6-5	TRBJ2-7	CASSTRGTGGHQQYF
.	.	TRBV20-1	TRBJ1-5	CSAPMGGTQHF
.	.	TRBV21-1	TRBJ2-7	CASSKGYRLAPHSYEQYF
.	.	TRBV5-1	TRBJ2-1	CASSLNPAYNEQFF
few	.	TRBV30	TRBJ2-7	CAWSDPREQYF
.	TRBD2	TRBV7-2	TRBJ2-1	CASRESGGYFNEQFF
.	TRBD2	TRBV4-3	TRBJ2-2	CASSQDRLLAGGPNTGELFF
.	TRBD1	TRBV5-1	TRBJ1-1	CASSSGTGLNTEAFF
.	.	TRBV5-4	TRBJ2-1	CASSLEGPPNEQFF
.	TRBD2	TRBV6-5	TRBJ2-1	CASSYQAGVGNEQFF
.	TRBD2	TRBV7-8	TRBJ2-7	CASSLAPRLAGAGEQYF
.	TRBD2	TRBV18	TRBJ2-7	CASSPPGVAGGYEQYF
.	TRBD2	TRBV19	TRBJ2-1	CASSGAGGWGNEQFF
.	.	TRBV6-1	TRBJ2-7	CASSEGRGNEQYF
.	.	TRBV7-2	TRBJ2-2	CASSLLSPGSDTGELFF
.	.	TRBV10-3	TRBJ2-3	CAISVQVTDTQYF
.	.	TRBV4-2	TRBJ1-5	CASSQAPTTPGNRQPQHF
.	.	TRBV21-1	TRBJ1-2	CASSKLMREFGYYGYTF
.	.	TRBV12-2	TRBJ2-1	CASRGGLAGKYNEQFF
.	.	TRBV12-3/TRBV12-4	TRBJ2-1	CASGAGAYNEQFF
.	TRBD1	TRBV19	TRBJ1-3	CASSIGTGGNTIYF
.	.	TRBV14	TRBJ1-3	CASSPVLSGNTIYF
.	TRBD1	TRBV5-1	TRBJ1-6	CASSLDGGQSTSSPLHF
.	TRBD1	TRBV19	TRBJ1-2	CASRGTVSNYGYTF
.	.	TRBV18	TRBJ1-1	CASSPIQVDPEAFF
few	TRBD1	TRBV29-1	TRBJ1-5	CSVGTGGGQPQHF
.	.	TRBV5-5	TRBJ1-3	CASSLQTVRSGNTIYF
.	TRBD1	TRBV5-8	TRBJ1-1	CASSLQGGRGTEAFF
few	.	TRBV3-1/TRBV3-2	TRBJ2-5	CASSQGQLRETQYF
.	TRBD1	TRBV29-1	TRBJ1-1	CSALTGPNEAFF
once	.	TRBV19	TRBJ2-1	CASKDSIYNEQFF
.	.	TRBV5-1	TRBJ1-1	CASSPSGNTEAFF
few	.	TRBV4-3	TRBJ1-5	CASSQVWQGNQPQHF
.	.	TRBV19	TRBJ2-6	CASSIDPGAGANVLTF
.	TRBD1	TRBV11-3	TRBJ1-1	CASSLEGQTTEAFF
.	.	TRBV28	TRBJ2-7	CASIRTVPYEQYF
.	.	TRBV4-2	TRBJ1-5	CASSQDLGGVGQPQHF
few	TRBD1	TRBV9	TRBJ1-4	CASSVGTGYNEKLFF
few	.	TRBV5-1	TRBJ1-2	CASSYPTDPGTNYGYTF
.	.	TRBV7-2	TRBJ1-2	CASSPRVYGYTF
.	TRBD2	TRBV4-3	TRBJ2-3	CASSRGLAVDTQYF
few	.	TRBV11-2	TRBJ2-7	CATLGGRQGSGFSYEQYF